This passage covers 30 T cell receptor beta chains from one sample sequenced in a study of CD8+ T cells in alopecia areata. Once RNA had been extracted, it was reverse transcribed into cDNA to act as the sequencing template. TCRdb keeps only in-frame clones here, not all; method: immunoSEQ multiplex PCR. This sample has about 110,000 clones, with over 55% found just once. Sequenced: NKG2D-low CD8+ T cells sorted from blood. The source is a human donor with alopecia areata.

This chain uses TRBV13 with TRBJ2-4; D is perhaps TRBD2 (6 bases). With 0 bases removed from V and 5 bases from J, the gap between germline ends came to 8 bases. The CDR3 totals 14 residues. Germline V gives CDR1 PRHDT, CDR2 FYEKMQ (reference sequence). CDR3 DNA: TGTGCCAGCAGCTTAGGTAGCGGCGAAAACATTCAGTACTTC. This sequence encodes CASSLGSGENIQYF.

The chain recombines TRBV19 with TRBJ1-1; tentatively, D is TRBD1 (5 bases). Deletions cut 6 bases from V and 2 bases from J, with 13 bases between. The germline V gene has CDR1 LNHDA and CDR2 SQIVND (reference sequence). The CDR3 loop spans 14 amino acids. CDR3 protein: CASSRDGPNTEAFF. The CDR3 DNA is TGTGCCAGTAGCAGGGACGGACCAAACACTGAAGCTTTCTTT. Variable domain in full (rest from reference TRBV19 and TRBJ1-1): DGGITQSPKYLFRKEGQNVTLSCEQNLNHDAMYWYRQDPGQGLRLIYYSQIVNDFQKGDIAEGYSVSREKKESFPLTVTSAQKNPTAFYLCASSRDGPNTEAFFGQGTRLTVV.

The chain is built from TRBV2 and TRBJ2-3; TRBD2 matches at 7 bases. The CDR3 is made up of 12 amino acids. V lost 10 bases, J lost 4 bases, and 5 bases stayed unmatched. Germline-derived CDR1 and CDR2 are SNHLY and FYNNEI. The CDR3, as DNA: TGTGCCACAGCGGGAAGCTCAGATACGCAGTATTTT. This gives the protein CATAGSSDTQYF.

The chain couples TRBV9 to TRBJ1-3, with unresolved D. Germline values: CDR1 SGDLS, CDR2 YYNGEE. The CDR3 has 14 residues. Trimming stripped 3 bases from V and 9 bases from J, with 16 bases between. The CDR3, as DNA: TGTGCCAGCAGCGGACCGCTCGGGCGGGGCACCATATATTTT. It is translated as CASSGPLGRGTIYF. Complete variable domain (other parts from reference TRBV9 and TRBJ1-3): DSGVTQTPKHLITATGQRVTLRCSPRSGDLSVYWYQQSLDQGLQFLIQYYNGEERAKGNILERFSAQQFPDLHSELNLSSLELGDSALYFCASSGPLGRGTIYFGEGSWLTVV.

As DNA, the CDR3 is TGCGCCAGCAGTCAATCACCCGGAGGGACCTACGAGCAGTACTTC. Translating gives CASSQSPGGTYEQYF. This chain joins TRBV23-1 and TRBJ2-7, with D tentatively TRBD2 (6 bases). TRBV23-1 is an open reading frame, and its role is uncertain. V lost 0 bases and J 2 bases, leaving 11 bases between the germline ends. The CDR3 has 15 amino acids.

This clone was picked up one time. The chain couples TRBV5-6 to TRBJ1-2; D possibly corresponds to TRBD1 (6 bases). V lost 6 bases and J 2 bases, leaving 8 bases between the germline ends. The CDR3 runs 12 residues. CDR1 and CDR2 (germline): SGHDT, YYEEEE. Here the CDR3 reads CASNDRNYGYTF. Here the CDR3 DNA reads TGTGCCAGCAACGACAGGAACTATGGCTACACCTTC. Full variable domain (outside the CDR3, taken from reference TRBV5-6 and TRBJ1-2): DAGVTQSPTHLIKTRGQQVTLRCSPKSGHDTVSWYQQALGQGPQFIFQYYEEEERQRGNFPDRFSGHQFPNYSSELNVNALLLGDSALYLCASNDRNYGYTFGSGTRLTVV.

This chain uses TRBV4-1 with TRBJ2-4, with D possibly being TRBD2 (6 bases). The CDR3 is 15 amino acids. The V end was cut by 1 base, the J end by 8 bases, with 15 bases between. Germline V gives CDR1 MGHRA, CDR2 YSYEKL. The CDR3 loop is CASSQGERDLHIQYF. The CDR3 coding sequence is TGCGCCAGCAGCCAAGGAGAAAGGGACTTACACATTCAGTACTTC.

The CDR3 DNA is TGCGCCAGCAGTCAATCGCGGTCTTCTAGATGGGGCGAGCAGTACTTC. Its protein product is CASSQSRSSRWGEQYF. This rearrangement joins TRBV23-1 to TRBJ2-7, with D hard to call. TRBV23-1 is identified as an open reading frame with a role that is uncertain. V dropped 0 bases and J dropped 6 bases, with 18 bases sitting between them. This CDR3 comprises 16 residues.

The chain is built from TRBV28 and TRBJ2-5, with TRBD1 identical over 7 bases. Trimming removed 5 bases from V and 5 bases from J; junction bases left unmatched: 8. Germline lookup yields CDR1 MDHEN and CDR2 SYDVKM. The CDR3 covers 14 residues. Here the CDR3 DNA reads TGTGCCAGCAGTCCGAGGACAGGACGGGAGACCCAGTACTTC. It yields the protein CASSPRTGRETQYF.

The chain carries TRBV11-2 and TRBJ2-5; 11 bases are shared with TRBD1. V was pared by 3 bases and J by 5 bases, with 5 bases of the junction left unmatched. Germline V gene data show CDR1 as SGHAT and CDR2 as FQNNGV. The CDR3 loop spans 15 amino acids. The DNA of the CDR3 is TGTGCCAGCAGCTTCCGAAGGGACAGGGGGGAGACCCAGTACTTC. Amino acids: CASSFRRDRGETQYF.

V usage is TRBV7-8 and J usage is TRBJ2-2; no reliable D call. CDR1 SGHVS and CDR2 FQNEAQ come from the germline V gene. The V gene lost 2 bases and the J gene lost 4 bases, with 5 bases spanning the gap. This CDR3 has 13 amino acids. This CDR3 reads CASSLRATGELFF. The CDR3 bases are TGTGCCAGCAGCTTAAGGGCCACCGGGGAGCTGTTTTTT.

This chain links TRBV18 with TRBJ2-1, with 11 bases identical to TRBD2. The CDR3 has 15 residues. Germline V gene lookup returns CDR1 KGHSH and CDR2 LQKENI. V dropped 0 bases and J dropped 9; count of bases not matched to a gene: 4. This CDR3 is CASSPPTSGVREQFF. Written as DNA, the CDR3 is TGTGCCAGCTCACCACCGACTAGCGGGGTTCGTGAGCAGTTCTTC.

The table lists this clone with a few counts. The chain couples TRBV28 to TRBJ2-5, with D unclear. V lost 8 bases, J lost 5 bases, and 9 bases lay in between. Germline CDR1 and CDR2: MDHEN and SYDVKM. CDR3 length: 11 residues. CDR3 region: CASEFMETQYF. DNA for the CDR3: TGTGCCAGCGAATTTATGGAGACCCAGTACTTC.

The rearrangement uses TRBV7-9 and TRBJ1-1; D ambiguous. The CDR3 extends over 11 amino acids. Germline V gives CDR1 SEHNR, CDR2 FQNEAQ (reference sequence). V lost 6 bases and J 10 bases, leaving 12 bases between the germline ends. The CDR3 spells CASSQDPGAFF. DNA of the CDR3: TGTGCCAGCAGTCAGGACCCGGGAGCTTTCTTT.

In nucleotides, the CDR3 is TGTGCCAGCAGGGTTACTGGACAGCTCTATGGCTACACCTTC. This sequence encodes CASRVTGQLYGYTF. V and J are TRBV28 and TRBJ1-2; TRBD1 might be the D (6 bases). This CDR3 has 14 residues. Trimming took 6 bases from V and 4 from J, leaving 15 bases between them. The germline V gene has CDR1 MDHEN and CDR2 SYDVKM.

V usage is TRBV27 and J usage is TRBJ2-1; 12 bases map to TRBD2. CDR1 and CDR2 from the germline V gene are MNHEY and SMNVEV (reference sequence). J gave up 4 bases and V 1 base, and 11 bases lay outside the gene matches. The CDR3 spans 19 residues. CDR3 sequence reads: CASSLYGTSGPTAYNEQFF. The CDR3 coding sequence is TGTGCCAGCAGTTTATATGGGACTAGCGGGCCCACAGCATACAATGAGCAGTTCTTC.

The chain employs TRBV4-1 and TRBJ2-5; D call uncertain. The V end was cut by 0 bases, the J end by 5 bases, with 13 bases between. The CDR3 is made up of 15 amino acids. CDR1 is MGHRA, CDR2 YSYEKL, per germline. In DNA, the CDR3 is TGCGCCAGCAGCCAAGATTCCCGGAACGGGGAGACCCAGTACTTC. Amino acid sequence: CASSQDSRNGETQYF.

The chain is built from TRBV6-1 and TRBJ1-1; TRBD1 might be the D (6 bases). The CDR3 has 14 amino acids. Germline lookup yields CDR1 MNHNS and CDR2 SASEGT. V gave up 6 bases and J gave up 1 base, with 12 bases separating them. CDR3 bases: TGTGCCAGCAGGCCACGGGGACAGAACACTGAAGCTTTCTTT. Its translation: CASRPRGQNTEAFF.

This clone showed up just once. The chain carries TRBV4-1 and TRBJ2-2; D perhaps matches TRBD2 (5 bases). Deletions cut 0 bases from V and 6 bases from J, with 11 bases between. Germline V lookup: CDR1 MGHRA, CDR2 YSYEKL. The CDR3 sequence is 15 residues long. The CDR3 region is CASSQDSEGSGELFF. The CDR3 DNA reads TGCGCCAGCAGCCAAGATTCTGAGGGTTCCGGGGAGCTGTTTTTT.

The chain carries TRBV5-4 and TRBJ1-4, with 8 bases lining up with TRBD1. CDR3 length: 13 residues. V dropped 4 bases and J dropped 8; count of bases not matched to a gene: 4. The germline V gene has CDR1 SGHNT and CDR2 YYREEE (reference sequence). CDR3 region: CASSQGADEKLFF. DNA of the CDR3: TGTGCCAGCAGCCAGGGGGCGGACGAAAAACTGTTTTTT.

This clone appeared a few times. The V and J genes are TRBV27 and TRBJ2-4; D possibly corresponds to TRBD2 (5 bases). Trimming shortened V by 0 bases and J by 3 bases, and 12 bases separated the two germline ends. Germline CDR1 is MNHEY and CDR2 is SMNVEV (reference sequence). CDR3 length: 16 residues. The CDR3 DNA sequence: TGTGCCAGCAGTTTATCGAGGGTGGGCGGCAAAAACATTCAGTACTTC. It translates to CASSLSRVGGKNIQYF.

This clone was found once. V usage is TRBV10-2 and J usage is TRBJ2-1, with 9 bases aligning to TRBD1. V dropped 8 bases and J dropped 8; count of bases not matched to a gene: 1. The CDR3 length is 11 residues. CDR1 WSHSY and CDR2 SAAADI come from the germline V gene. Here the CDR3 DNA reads TGCGCCAGCTGGGACAGGGATGAGCAGTTCTTC. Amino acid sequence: CASWDRDEQFF.

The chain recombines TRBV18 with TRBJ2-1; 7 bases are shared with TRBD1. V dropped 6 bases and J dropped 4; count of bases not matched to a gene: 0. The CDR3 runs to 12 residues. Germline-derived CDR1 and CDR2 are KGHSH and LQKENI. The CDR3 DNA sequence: TGTGCCAGCTCGGGACAGTACAATGAGCAGTTCTTC. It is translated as CASSGQYNEQFF. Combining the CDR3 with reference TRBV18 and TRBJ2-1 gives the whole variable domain NAGVMQNPRHLVRRRGQEARLRCSPMKGHSHVYWYRQLPEEGLKFMVYLQKENIIDESGMPKERFSAEFPKEGPSILRIQQVVRGDSAAYFCASSGQYNEQFFGPGTRLTVL.

CDR3 coding DNA: TGTGCCAGCAGTCTACGACAGGGTGAACACAATGAGCAGTTCTTC. This codes for CASSLRQGEHNEQFF. This chain uses TRBV28 with TRBJ2-1; TRBD1 agrees at 7 bases. Germline V lookup: CDR1 MDHEN, CDR2 SYDVKM. The junction had 9 bases not matched to a gene; V was cut back by 5 bases and J by 5 bases. This CDR3 is 15 amino acids long.

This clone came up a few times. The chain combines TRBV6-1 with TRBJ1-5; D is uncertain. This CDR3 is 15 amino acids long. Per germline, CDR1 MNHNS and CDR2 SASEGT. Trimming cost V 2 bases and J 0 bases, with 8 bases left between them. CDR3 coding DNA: TGTGCCAGCAGTGAATTTCTGATTAGCAATCAGCCCCAGCATTTT. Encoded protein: CASSEFLISNQPQHF.

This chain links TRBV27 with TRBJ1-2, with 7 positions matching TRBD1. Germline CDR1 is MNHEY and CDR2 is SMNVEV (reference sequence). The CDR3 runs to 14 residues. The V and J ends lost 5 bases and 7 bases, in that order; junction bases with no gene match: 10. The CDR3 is CASSPVTGFSGYTF. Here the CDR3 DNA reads TGTGCCAGCAGTCCAGTGACAGGGTTTTCTGGCTACACCTTC.

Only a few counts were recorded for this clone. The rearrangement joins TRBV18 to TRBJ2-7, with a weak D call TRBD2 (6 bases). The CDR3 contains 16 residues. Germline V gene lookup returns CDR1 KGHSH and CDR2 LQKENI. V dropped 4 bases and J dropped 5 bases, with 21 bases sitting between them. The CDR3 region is CASSLSPAGRLHEQYF. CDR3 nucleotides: TGTGCCAGCTCACTTTCACCGGCGGGGCGTCTCCACGAGCAGTACTTC.

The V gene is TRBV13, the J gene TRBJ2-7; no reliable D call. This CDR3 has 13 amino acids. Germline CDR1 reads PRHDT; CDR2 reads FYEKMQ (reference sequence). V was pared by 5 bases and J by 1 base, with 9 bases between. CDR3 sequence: CASSTGGSYEQYF. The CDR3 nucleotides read TGTGCCAGCAGCACCGGTGGATCCTACGAGCAGTACTTC. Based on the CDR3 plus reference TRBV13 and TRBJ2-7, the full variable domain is AAGVIQSPRHLIKEKRETATLKCYPIPRHDTVYWYQQGPGQDPQFLISFYEKMQSDKGSIPDRFSAQQFSDYHSELNMSSLELGDSALYFCASSTGGSYEQYFGPGTRLTVT.

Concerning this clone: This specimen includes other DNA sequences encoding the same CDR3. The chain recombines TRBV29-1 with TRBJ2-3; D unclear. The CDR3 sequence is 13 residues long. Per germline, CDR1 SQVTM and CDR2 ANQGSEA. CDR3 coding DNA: TGCGTTCCGGTCGCAGGAGATACAGATACGCAGTATTTT. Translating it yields CVPVAGDTDTQYF.

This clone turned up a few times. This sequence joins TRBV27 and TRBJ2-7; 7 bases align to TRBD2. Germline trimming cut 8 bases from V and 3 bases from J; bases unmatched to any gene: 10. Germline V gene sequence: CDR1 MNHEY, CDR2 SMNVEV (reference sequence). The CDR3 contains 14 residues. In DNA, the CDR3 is TGTGCCAGCTCGGGACTACCTGGTGGCTACGAGCAGTACTTC. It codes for CASSGLPGGYEQYF.